These T cell receptor beta chains were read from a single sample in a study of a mutant IDH1 vaccine in newly diagnosed glioma. Assay used: immunoSEQ multiplex PCR; TCRdb lists only in-frame clones, some missing. Of almost 85,000 clones in the sample, 85% were seen once. Their antigens are not known. Sequenced here: PBMCs, sampled from a glioma patient whose treatment included an IDH1 peptide vaccine. The origin of the receptors is a man aged 30-40 years with glioma. Some clones in this sample may be carry-over from other donors' samples. CDR3s include the opening cysteine and the closing phenylalanine or tryptophan. The D gene is left open where the match is weak. Not all rows give a size; the values are once, few, many and, for expanded clones, a class.

J | size | D | V | DNA | CDR3
TRBJ2-5 | . | . | TRBV27 | TGTGCCAGCAGTCTCCCAGGGTTGCAGACCCAGTACTTC | CASSLPGLQTQYF
TRBJ1-5 | . | TRBD1 | TRBV15 | TGTGCCACCAGCTCCGGGCAGGGGGTTCAGCCCCAGCATTTT | CATSSGQGVQPQHF
TRBJ2-1 | . | . | TRBV10-2 | TGCGCCAGCAAGGTGGGGGCAAGGGAAAACAATGAGCAGTTCTTC | CASKVGARENNEQFF
TRBJ2-7 | . | . | TRBV29-1 | TGCAGCTTCCTTGGAGGGTCCTCCTACGAGCAGTACTTC | CSFLGGSSYEQYF
TRBJ2-3 | . | . | TRBV2 | TGTGCCCTCCGTGTAGGCCCAAGGTCCCGATTGGACACAGATACGCAGTATTTT | CALRVGPRSRLDTDTQYF
TRBJ2-3 | . | . | TRBV11-2 | TGTGCCAGCAGCTTACTCCGGGGACCCACCGCAGATACGCAGTATTTT | CASSLLRGPTADTQYF
TRBJ1-6 | . | TRBD1 | TRBV6-5 | TGTGCCAGCAGTGTACAGGGGCGGATCGGTTCACCCCTCCACTTT | CASSVQGRIGSPLHF
TRBJ2-1 | . | . | TRBV30 | TGTGCCTGGAGTGTGCCATTGCACAATGAGCAGTTCTTC | CAWSVPLHNEQFF
TRBJ1-1 | . | . | TRBV5-1 | TGCGCCAGCAGCTTGGGTGGATTTCCAAACACTGAAGCTTTCTTT | CASSLGGFPNTEAFF
TRBJ2-6 | . | . | TRBV25-1 | TGTGCCAGCAGTGAAACTGGGGCTGGGGCCAACGTCCTGACTTTC | CASSETGAGANVLTF
TRBJ2-7 | . | . | TRBV27 | TGTGCCAGCATTCCGGAGCGGGACAGCTCCTACGAGCAGTACTTC | CASIPERDSSYEQYF
TRBJ2-2 | . | TRBD1 | TRBV28 | TGTGCCAGCACCAGCTTTACGACAGGGCACGGGACCGGGGAGCTGTTTTTT | CASTSFTTGHGTGELFF
TRBJ2-7 | . | TRBD1 | TRBV19 | TGTGCCAGTAGTAGCCGGGACAGCTCATACGAGCAGTACTTC | CASSSRDSSYEQYF
TRBJ2-1 | . | . | TRBV20-1 | TGCAGTGCTAGGTCCGACAATGAGCAGTTCTTC | CSARSDNEQFF
TRBJ1-5 | . | TRBD1 | TRBV7-8 | TGTGCCAGCAGCTTAAGTGGGACAGGGGGCGCGAGGGCTCAGCCCCAGCATTTT | CASSLSGTGGARAQPQHF
TRBJ2-7 | few | . | TRBV6-5 | TGTGCCAGCAGTTGGGGTGGAGGGGGCGGGTACGAGCAGTACTTC | CASSWGGGGGYEQYF
TRBJ2-7 | . | . | TRBV5-1 | TGCGCCAGCAGCTTGCTTGGGGGAACCTACGAGCAGTACTTC | CASSLLGGTYEQYF
TRBJ2-7 | . | . | TRBV28 | TGTGCCAGCAGTTTATTCCCTCGACGGGGCGGCGAGCAGTACTTC | CASSLFPRRGGEQYF
TRBJ2-7 | . | . | TRBV28 | TGTGCCAGCAGTCCTTGGCGCAGGGTCCACGAGCAGTACTTC | CASSPWRRVHEQYF
TRBJ2-5 | . | . | TRBV5-1 | TGCGCCAGCAGCTTGGGGACACAAGGGGAGACCCAGTACTTC | CASSLGTQGETQYF
TRBJ2-7 | . | TRBD2 | TRBV28 | TGTGCCAGCAGTAGACTAGCCCTAGAGCCCTACGAGCAGTACTTC | CASSRLALEPYEQYF
TRBJ2-3 | . | . | TRBV11-3 | TGTGCCAGCAGCCAAGGACGCACTACGGATACGCAGTATTTT | CASSQGRTTDTQYF
TRBJ1-2 | . | TRBD1 | TRBV7-9 | TGTGCCAGCAGCTTGGGGACGGGACAGGGAAACTATGGCTACACCTTC | CASSLGTGQGNYGYTF
TRBJ2-7 | . | . | TRBV11-2 | TGTGCCAGCAGCTTAGATCTCGGAAGGGATGCCTACGAGCAGTACTTC | CASSLDLGRDAYEQYF
TRBJ2-2 | . | . | TRBV28 | TGTGCCACCCGAGGGGTCACATCTGGGGAGCTGTTTTTT | CATRGVTSGELFF
TRBJ1-1 | . | . | TRBV14 | TGTGCCAGCAGCTTAGGACGGAGCACTGAAGCTTTCTTT | CASSLGRSTEAFF
TRBJ1-6 | . | . | TRBV6-1 | TGTGCCAGCAGTGAAATGGTAACCTATAATTCACCCCTCCACTTT | CASSEMVTYNSPLHF
TRBJ2-6 | . | . | TRBV4-1 | TGCGCCAGCAGCCAAGCTCGCAGCTCTGGGGCCAACGTCCTGACTTTC | CASSQARSSGANVLTF
TRBJ1-6 | . | . | TRBV4-1 | TGCGCCAGCAGCCAAGATAGGCTAGTTGGAGGAGGGTATAATTCACCCCTCCACTTT | CASSQDRLVGGGYNSPLHF
TRBJ1-2 | . | TRBD1 | TRBV30 | TGTGCCTGGAGCCAAGGGACAGGGCCTGGCTACACCTTC | CAWSQGTGPGYTF
TRBJ2-3 | . | . | TRBV5-1 | TGCGCCAGCAGCTCTACCATCACAGATACGCAGTATTTT | CASSSTITDTQYF
TRBJ2-1 | . | . | TRBV5-1 | TGCGCCAGCAGCTTAACTAGTGAGCAGTTCTTC | CASSLTSEQFF
TRBJ2-4 | . | . | TRBV28 | TGTGCCAGCAGTTTATACGGGGCAGGGATAGCCAAAAACATTCAGTACTTC | CASSLYGAGIAKNIQYF
TRBJ1-5 | few | . | TRBV28 | TGTGCCAGCAGTTTAGGACTCATCAATCAGCCCCAGCATTTT | CASSLGLINQPQHF
TRBJ1-2 | . | . | TRBV5-1 | TGCGCCAGCAGCGCCGACAGTACGAACTATGGCTACACCTTC | CASSADSTNYGYTF
TRBJ2-5 | . | TRBD2 | TRBV19 | TGTGCCAGTAGTATAAACGGGGGGGAAGAGACCCAGTACTTC | CASSINGGEETQYF
TRBJ1-2 | . | . | TRBV21-1 | TGTGCCAGCAGCAAAGCCCACCGGAAAAACCTTCGAAACACCTTC | CASSKAHRKNLRNTF
TRBJ2-2 | . | . | TRBV11-2 | TGTGCCAGCAGCTTTACAGGGCAGACCACCGGGGAGCTGTTTTTT | CASSFTGQTTGELFF
TRBJ1-2 | . | TRBD1 | TRBV7-9 | TGTGCCAGCAGCGACCGGACAGGGATGAGCTTTGGCTACACCTTC | CASSDRTGMSFGYTF
TRBJ1-2 | . | . | TRBV5-4 | TGTGCCAGCAGCTTGCCCTCCCTGGAGGGAGCTAACTATGGCTACACCTTC | CASSLPSLEGANYGYTF
TRBJ2-2 | . | TRBD2 | TRBV4-2 | TGTGCCAGCAGCCAGGGGACTAGCGGGGCTCTCACCGGGGAGCTGTTTTTT | CASSQGTSGALTGELFF
TRBJ2-1 | . | TRBD1 | TRBV18 | TGTGCCAGCATAGGACAGGGGCTGAATGAGCAGTTCTTC | CASIGQGLNEQFF
TRBJ1-2 | . | TRBD1 | TRBV6-1 | TGTGCCAGCAGTGGCCGGGACAGTAACTATGGCTACACCTTC | CASSGRDSNYGYTF
TRBJ1-2 | . | TRBD1 | TRBV28 | TGTGCCAGCAGCTTGACCGGGACAGGGAACTATGGCTACACCTTC | CASSLTGTGNYGYTF
TRBJ1-6 | . | TRBD1 | TRBV28 | TGTGCCAGCAGTCGAACAGGGGTTGGGTCACCCCTCCACTTT | CASSRTGVGSPLHF
TRBJ2-1 | . | TRBD1 | TRBV16 | TGTGCCAGCAGCCAGCGGACAGGGAGAAATGAGCAGTTCTTC | CASSQRTGRNEQFF